This T cell receptor (beta chain) was observed in a study of vaccination and CD4 T cells after COVID-19. Across the whole study: Convalescent cases comprised eight to ten mild and one severe, all SARS-CoV-2 positive by nasal swab PCR.

Overall study findings and caveats: In convalescent patients, a median roughly 84% of post-vaccine SARS-CoV-2-reactive clones appeared only after vaccination.

Oncomine TCR Beta short-read sequencing was applied to DNA from cultured CD4+ T cells. TCRdb called the PCR reads again in MiXCR, with one record for every CDR3 protein. The top ten clones hold approximately 20% of a sample with some 8,200 distinct CDR3 sequences, 50% to 70% of them seen once. From germline, CDR1 is MNHEY and CDR2 SVGAGI. The V segment lost 0 bases and the J segment 2 bases; nucleotides outside the gene matches: 4. This CDR3 has 15 residues. Treatment noted: roughly ten-day PBMC culture with coronavirus spike peptide pools or control peptides (ViraFEST assay). Under the ViraFEST approach, antigen-specific T cells were expanded with peptide pools and TCRs subsequently sequenced. Cultures of PBMCs, some 2 million per well, were set up with 7.5 to 10 IU/ml IL-2 and 8 to 10 ug/ml peptide pools. About this clonotype: Antigen unknown.

The sequence was collected from a human donor who had recovered from COVID-19. Sequenced sample: CD4+ T cells from blood, cultured in vitro. The chain combines TRBV6-5 with TRBJ2-7, with 7 bases matching TRBD1. The CDR3 DNA is TGTGCCAGCAGTTACTCTGGTGACAGGGCCTACGAGCAGTACTTC. Amino acids: CASSYSGDRAYEQYF.